A single T cell receptor beta chain is shown here with its context. The antigen it recognizes is unknown. Base qualities are not recorded, but no much larger clone differs from it by a single base. This entry comes from a study of T-cell reconstitution after alpha-beta-depleted transplantation in children listed by TCRdb under 2016. Regarding the study in general: Using TCR repertoire profiling, the study quantitatively followed how T-cell immune reconstitution unfolded in children after TCRalphabeta/CD19-depleted allogeneic hematopoietic cell transplantation.

At the junction V is shortened by 5 bases and J by 4 bases, with 21 bases in between. Via the germline V gene, CDR1 is MNHEY and CDR2 SVGAGI. The CDR3 starts with the cysteine, ends with the valine, and has 16 residues. Of the read, only the CDR3 DNA is kept; its 48 bases are in frame from base 1. Library method: PCR. TCRdb records Illumina HiSeq 2500 as the sequencer. TCR libraries were prepared with molecular barcoding, using unique molecular identifiers to normalize TCRbeta repertoire quantification. Clones were called with MiXCR by TCRdb after fastp trimmed the public reads at Q25, and only in-frame beta chains were retained. Merged by CDR3 protein, the rows form single entries marked with the most common genes and DNA. The sample table lists about 360,000 distinct CDR3 sequences, roughly 15% of them with a count of one. The ten biggest clones cover about 4.5% of the sample.

This clonotype was obtained from a human donor who donated a stem cell graft to a child with Fanconi anemia. Recombination connected TRBV6-5 to TRBJ2-7; tentative D gene TRBD1, with 7 bases matching. The sample was PBMCs, taken from the stem cell graft. In nucleotides, the sequence is TGTGCCAGCAGTAACCCCGGGGGCAGGGGGTGGTACGAGCAGTACGTC. Translation gives CASSNPGGRGWYEQYV.